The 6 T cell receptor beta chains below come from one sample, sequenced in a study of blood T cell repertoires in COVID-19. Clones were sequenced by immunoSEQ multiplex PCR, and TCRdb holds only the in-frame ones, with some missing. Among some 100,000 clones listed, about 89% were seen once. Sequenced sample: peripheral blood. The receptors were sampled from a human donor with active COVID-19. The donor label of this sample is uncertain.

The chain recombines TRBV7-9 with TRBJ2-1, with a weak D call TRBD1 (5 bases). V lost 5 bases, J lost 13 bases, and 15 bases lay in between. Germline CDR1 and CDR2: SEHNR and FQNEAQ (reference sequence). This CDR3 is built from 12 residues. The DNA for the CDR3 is TGTGCCAGCAGCCTCCAGGGCCTTGATCAGTTCTTC. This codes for CASSLQGLDQFF. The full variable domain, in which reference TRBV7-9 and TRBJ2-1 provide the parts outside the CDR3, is DTGVSQNPRHKITKRGQNVTFRCDPISEHNRLYWYRQTLGQGPEFLTYFQNEAQLEKSRLLSDRFSAERPKGSFSTLEIQRTEQGDSAMYLCASSLQGLDQFFGPGTRLTVL.

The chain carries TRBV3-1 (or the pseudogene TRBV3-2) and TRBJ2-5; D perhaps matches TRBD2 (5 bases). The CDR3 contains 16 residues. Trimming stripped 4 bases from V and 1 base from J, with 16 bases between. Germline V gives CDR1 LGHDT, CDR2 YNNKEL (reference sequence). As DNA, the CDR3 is TGTGCCAGCAGCCCCACTCCTGGACTGATCCAAGAGACCCAGTACTTC. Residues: CASSPTPGLIQETQYF.

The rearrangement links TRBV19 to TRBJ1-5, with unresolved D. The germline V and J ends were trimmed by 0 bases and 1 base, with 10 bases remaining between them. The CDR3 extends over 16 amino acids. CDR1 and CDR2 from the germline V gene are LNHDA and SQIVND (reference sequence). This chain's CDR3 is CASSIDSPASNQPQHF. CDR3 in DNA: TGTGCCAGTAGTATAGATTCTCCAGCGAGCAATCAGCCCCAGCATTTT.

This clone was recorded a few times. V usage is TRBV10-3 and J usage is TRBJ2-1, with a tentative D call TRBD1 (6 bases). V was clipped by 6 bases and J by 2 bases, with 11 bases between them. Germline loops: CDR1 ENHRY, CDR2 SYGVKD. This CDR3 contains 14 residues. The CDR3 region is CAISRDTPYNEQFF. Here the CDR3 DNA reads TGTGCCATCAGCCGGGACACCCCCTACAATGAGCAGTTCTTC.

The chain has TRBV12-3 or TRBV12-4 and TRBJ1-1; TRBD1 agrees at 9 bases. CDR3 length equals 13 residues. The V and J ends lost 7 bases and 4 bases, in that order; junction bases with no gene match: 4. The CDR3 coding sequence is TGTGCCAGCACTGAGACAGGGGGCACTGAAGCTTTCTTT. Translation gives CASTETGGTEAFF.

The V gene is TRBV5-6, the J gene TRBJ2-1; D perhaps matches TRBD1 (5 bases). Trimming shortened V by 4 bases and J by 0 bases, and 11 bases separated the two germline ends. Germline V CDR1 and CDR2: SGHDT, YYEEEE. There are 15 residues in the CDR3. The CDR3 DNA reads TGTGCCAGCAGCCCCAGGGCAAGCTCCTACAATGAGCAGTTCTTC. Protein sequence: CASSPRASSYNEQFF.